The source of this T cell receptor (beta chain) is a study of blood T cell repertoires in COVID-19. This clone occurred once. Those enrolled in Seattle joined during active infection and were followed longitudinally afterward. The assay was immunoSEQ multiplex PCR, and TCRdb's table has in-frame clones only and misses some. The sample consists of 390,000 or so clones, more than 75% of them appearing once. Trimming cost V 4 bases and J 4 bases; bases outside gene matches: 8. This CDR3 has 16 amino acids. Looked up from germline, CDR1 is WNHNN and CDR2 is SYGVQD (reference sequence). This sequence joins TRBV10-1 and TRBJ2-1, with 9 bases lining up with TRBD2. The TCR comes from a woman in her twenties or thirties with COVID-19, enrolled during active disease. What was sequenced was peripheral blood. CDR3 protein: CASSARWTSDYNEQFF. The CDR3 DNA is TGCGCCAGCAGTGCGCGGTGGACTAGCGATTACAATGAGCAGTTCTTC.